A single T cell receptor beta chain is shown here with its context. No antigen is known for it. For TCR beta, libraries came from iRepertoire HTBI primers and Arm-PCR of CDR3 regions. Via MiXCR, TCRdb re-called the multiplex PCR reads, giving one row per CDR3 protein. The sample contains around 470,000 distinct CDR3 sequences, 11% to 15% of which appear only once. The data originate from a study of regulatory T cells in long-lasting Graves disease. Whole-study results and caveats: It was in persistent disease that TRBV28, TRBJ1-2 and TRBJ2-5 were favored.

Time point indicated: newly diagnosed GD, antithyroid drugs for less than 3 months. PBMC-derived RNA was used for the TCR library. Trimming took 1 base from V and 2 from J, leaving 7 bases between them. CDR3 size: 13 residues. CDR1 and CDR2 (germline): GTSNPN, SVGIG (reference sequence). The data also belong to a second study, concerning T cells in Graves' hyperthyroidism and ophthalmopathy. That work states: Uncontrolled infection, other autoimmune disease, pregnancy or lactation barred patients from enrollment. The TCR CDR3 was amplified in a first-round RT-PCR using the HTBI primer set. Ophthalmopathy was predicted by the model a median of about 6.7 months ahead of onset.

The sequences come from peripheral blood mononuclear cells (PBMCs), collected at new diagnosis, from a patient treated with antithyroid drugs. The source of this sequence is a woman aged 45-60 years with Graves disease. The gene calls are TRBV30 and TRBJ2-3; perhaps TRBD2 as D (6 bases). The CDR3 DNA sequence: TGTGCCTGGAGTGCGGGGGACACAGATACGCAGTATTTT. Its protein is CAWSAGDTDTQYF. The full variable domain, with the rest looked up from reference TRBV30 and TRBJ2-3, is SQTIHQWPATLVQPVGSPLSLECTVEGTSNPNLYWYRQAAGRGLQLLFYSVGIGQISSEVPQNLSASRPQDRQFILSSKKLLLSDSGFYLCAWSAGDTDTQYFGPGTRLTVL.